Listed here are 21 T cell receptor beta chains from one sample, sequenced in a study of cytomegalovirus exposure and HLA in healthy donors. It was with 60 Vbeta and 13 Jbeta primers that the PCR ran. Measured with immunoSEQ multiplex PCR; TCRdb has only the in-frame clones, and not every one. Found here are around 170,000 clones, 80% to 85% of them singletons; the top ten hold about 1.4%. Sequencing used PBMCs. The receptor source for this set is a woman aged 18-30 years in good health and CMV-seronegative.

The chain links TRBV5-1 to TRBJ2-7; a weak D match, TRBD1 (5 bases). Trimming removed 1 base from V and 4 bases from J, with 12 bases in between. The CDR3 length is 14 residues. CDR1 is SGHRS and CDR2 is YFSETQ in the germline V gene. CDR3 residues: CASSLRQGRYEQYF. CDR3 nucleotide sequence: TGCGCCAGCAGCTTGCGGCAGGGAAGATACGAGCAGTACTTC.

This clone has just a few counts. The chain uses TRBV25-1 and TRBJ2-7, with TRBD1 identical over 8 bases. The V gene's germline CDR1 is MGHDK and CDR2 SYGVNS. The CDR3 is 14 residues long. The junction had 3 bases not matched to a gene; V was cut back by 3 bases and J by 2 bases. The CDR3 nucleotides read TGTGCCAGCAGTGAGGACAGGGTGCCCTACGAGCAGTACTTC. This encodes CASSEDRVPYEQYF.

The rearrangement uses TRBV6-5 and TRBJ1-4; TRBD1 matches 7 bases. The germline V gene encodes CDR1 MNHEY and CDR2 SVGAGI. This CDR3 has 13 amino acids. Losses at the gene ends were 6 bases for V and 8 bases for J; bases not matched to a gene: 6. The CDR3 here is CASRQGVREKLFF. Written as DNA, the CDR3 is TGTGCCAGCAGGCAGGGGGTGCGGGAAAAACTGTTTTTT.

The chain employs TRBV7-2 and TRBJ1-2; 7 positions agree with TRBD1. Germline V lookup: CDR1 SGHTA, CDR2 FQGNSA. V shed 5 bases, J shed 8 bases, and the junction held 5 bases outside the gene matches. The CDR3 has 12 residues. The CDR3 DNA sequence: TGTGCCAGCAGCGCCCGACAGGGAGGCTACACCTTC. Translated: CASSARQGGYTF.

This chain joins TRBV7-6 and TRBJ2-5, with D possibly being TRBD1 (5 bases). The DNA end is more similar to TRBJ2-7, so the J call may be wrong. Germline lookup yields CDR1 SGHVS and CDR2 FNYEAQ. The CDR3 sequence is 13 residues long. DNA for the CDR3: TGTGCCAGCAGCCCGAGACAGTCCTACGAGCAGTACTTC. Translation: CASSPRQSYEQYF.

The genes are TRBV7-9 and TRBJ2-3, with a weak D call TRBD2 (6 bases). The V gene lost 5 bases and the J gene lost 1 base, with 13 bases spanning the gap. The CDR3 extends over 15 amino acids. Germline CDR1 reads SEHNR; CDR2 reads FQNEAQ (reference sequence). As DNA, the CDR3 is TGTGCCAGCAGCCGCGGGACCCCCCGCACAGATACGCAGTATTTT. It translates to CASSRGTPRTDTQYF. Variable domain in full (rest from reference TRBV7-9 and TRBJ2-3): DTGVSQNPRHKITKRGQNVTFRCDPISEHNRLYWYRQTLGQGPEFLTYFQNEAQLEKSRLLSDRFSAERPKGSFSTLEIQRTEQGDSAMYLCASSRGTPRTDTQYFGPGTRLTVL.

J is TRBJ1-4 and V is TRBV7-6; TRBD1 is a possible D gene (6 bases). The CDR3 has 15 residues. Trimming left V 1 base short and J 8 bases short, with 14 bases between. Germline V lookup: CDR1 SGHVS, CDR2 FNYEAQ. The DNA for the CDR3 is TGTGCCAGCAGCTTAGGGACCGAAAGGGGGGAAAAACTGTTTTTT. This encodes CASSLGTERGEKLFF.

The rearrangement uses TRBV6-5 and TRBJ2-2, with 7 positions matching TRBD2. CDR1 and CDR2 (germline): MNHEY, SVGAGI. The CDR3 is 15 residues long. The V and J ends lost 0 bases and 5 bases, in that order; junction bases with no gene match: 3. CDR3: CASSYSGLITGELFF. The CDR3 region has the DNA TGTGCCAGCAGTTACTCGGGACTAATAACCGGGGAGCTGTTTTTT.

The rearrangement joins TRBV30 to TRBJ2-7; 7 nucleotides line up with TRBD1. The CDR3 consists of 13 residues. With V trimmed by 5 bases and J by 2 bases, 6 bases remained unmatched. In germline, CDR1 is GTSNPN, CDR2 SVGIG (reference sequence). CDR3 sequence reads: CAWVRDSPYEQYF. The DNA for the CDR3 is TGTGCCTGGGTCCGGGACAGCCCCTACGAGCAGTACTTC.

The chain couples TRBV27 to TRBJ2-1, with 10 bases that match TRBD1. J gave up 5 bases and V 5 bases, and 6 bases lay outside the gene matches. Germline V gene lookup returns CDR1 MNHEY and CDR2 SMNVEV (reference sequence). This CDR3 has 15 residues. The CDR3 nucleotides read TGTGCCAGCAGTCCCGACAGGGGGCGCGACAATGAGCAGTTCTTC. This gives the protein CASSPDRGRDNEQFF.

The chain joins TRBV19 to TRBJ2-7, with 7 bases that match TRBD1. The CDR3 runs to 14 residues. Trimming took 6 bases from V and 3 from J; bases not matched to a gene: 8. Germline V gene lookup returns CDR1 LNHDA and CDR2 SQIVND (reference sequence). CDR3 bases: TGTGCCAGTAGCACGACAGGGTCCCACTACGAGCAGTACTTC. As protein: CASSTTGSHYEQYF.

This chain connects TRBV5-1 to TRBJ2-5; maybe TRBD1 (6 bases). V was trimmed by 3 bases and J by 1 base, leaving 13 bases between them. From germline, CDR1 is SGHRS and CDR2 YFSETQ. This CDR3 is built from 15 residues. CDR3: CASSSGQGSQETQYF. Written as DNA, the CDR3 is TGCGCCAGCAGCTCGGGTCAGGGGTCCCAAGAGACCCAGTACTTC.

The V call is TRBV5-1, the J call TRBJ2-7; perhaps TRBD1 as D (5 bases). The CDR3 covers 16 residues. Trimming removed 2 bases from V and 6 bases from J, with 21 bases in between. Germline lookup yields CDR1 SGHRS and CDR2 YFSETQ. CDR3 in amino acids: CASSFVPTDGLSEQYF. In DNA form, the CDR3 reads TGCGCCAGCAGCTTCGTTCCGACAGACGGCCTATCCGAGCAGTACTTC.

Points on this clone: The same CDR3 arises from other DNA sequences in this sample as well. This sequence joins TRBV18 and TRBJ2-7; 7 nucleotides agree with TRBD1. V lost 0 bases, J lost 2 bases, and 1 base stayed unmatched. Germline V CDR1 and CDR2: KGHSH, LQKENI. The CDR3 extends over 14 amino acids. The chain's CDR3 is CASSPPQGAYEQYF. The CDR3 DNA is TGTGCCAGCTCACCACCTCAGGGGGCCTACGAGCAGTACTTC.

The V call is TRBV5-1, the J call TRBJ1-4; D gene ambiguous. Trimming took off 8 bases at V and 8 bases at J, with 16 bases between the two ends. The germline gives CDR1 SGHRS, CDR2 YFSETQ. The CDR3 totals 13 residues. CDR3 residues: CASRQAQREKLFF. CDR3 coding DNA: TGCGCCAGTAGACAAGCTCAAAGGGAAAAACTGTTTTTT.

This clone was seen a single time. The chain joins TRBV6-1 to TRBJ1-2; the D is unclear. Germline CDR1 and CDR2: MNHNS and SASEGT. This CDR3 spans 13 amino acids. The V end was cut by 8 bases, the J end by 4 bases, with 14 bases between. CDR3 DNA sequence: TGTGCCAGCGGAAGGGATGCGGGCTATGGCTACACCTTC. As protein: CASGRDAGYGYTF.

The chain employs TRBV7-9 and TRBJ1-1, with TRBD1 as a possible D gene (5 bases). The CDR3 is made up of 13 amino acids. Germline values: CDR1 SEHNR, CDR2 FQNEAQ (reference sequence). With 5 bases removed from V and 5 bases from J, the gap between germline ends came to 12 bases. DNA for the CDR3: TGTGCCAGCAGCCTAGACCAGGGAACTGAAGCTTTCTTT. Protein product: CASSLDQGTEAFF.

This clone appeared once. CDR3 bases: TGTGCCAGCAGCTTAGTTACCGGACAGTCCTACAATGAGCAGTTCTTC. As protein: CASSLVTGQSYNEQFF. This chain connects TRBV11-2 to TRBJ2-1; D perhaps matches TRBD1 (6 bases). The V end lost 1 base, the J end lost 1 base, and 11 bases lay between the germline ends. The CDR3 length is 16 residues. Germline CDR1 is SGHAT and CDR2 is FQNNGV.

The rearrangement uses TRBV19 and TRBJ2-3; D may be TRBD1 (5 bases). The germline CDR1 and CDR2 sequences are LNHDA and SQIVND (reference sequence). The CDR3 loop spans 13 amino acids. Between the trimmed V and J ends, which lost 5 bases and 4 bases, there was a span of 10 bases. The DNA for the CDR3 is TGTGCCAGTAGTTTGGGGCTCGCAGATACGCAGTATTTT. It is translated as CASSLGLADTQYF.

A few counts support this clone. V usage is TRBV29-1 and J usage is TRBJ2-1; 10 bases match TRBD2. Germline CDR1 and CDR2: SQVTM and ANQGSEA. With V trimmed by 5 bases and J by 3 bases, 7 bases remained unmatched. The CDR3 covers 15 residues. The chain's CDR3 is CSVSSVAGGYNEQFF. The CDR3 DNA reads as TGCAGCGTTTCCTCGGTAGCGGGGGGCTACAATGAGCAGTTCTTC.

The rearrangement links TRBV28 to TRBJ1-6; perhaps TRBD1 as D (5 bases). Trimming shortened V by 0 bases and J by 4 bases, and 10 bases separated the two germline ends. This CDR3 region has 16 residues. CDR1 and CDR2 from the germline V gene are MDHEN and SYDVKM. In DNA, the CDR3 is TGTGCCAGCAGTTTATGGGTTACAGGTTATAATTCACCCCTCCACTTT. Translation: CASSLWVTGYNSPLHF.